The clone carrying this T cell receptor (beta chain) showed up just a few times. These data come from a study of CD8+ T cells in alopecia areata. Germline V gene lookup returns CDR1 ENHRY and CDR2 SYGVKD. V lost 6 bases, J lost 0 bases, and 7 bases lay in between. The CDR3 has 13 residues. Sequencing relied on a cDNA template that was reverse transcribed from extracted RNA. The data were produced by immunoSEQ multiplex PCR, yet TCRdb's version contains in-frame clones alone and is incomplete. The table has roughly 250,000 clones, about two thirds seen once; the top ten hold 1.2%. Sequenced material: CD4+ T cells sorted from blood, taken at week 0. This TCR was sampled from a human donor with alopecia areata. V is TRBV10-3 and J is TRBJ2-3; D could derive from TRBD1 or TRBD2 (5 bases each). CDR3 region: CAIRGDSTDTQYF. DNA for the CDR3: TGTGCCATCAGGGGGGATAGCACAGATACGCAGTATTTT.